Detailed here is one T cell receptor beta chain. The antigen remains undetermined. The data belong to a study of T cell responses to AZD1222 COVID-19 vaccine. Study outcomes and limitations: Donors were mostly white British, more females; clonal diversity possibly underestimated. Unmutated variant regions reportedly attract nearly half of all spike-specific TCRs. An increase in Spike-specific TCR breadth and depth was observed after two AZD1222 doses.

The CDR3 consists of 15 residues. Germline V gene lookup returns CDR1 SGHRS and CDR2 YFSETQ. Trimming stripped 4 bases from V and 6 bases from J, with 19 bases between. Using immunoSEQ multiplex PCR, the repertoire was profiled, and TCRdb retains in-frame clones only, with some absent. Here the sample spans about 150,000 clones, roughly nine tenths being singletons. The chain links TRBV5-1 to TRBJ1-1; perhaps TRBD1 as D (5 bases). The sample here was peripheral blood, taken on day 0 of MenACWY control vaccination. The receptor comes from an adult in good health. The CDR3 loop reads CASSRSGAGFAEAFF. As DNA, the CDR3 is TGCGCCAGCAGCCGGAGCGGGGCGGGGTTCGCTGAAGCTTTCTTT.